This T cell receptor beta chain was observed in a study of T cell clonotyping in hematopoietic cell transplantation. Across the study: Pretransplant recipient samples were taken after cytoreduction.

The J segment lost 2 bases and the V segment lost 2 bases, leaving 22 bases of the junction unmatched. This CDR3 is built from 21 residues. Looked up from germline, CDR1 is ENHRY and CDR2 is SYGVKD. General study findings and limits: Few recipient clonotypes overlapped donors; over 95% were de novo at given depth. Pathologically expanded recipient clonotypes increased progressively from day 30 to day 180 as diversity fell.

Assay used: immunoSEQ multiplex PCR; TCRdb lists only in-frame clones, some missing. The sample includes 46,000 or so clones, around 86% seen only once; the top ten take 5.9%. This clone was observed a single time. Its specificity is not known. Time point of the sample: recipient sample about 28 days before transplant, after cytoreduction. Sample: peripheral blood mononuclear cells, taken before stem cell transplant. This rearrangement joins TRBV10-3 to TRBJ2-7, with TRBD2 matching 9 bases. The TCR originated in a man aged 55 to 70 with biphenotypic leukemia. Some clones in this sample may be carry-over from other donors' samples. The CDR3, as DNA: TGTGCCATCAGTGAGGGAGCCGGACACGGGGCTGGGACTAGCTGGACCTACGAGCAGTACTTC. The encoded protein is CAISEGAGHGAGTSWTYEQYF.